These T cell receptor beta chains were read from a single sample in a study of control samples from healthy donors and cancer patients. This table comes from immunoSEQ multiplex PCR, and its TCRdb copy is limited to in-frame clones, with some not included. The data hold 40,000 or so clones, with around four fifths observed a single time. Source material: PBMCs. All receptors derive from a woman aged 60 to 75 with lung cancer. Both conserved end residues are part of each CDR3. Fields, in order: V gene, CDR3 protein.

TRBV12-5 CASGLGGPVGAFF
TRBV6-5 CASRLDRDSSGGYTF
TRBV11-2 CASSLSTIGELFF
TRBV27 CASNPAGLTEAFF
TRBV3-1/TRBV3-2 CASSQDGSNQPQHF
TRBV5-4 CASTKTGISGNTIYF
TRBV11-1 CASSRLQGGGQETQYF
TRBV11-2 CASSFVQGSDKPYEQYF
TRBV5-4 CASSLGVQVQETQYF
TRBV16 CASSPRDRGDEQYF
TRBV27 CASSPDRGTHEQYF
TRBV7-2 CASSDGVGRDIQYF
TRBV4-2 CASSQEQTASGGSTDTQYF
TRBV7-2 CASSLGGQVGVEQFF
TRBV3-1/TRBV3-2 CASSQSPNYGYTF
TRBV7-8 CASTSGGSFLTGELFF
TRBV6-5 CASSYDPRAGAFF
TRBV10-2 CASSESRRQETQYF
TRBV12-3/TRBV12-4 CASSLMAVTGYTF
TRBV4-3 CASSQEVSGNQPQHF
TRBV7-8 CAITGTSGDTQYF
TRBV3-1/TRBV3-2 CASSQADSSYEQYF
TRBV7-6 CASSLRQGGGSPLHF
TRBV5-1 CASSLQGGRTEAFF
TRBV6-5 CASSPFSSVQPQHF
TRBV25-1 CASIFGGATEAFF
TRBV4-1 CASSPSRGERGGELFF
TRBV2 CASGDSLQGITDTQYF
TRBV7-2 CASSLRAGRVEKLFF
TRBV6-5 CASSSGQWIGELFF